This T cell receptor beta chain comes out of a study of blood T cell repertoires in COVID-19. At the level of the study: Sources were T cells, B-cell-depleted T cells, or PBMCs; the material itself was cDNA or gDNA.

A Seattle source enrolled patients during active infection and followed them longitudinally. V lost 0 bases and J 10 bases, leaving 14 bases between the germline ends. Germline V gene lookup returns CDR1 SGHRS and CDR2 YFSETQ. The CDR3 spans 15 residues. Per the authors' pipeline: Amplification of reference gene primers provided the estimated nucleated cell counts. Sequenced by immunoSEQ multiplex PCR; TCRdb stores in-frame clones only, minus some. That table supplies the V and J calls and clone size; D and trimming were determined from the DNA. The sample lists approximately 260,000 clones, around 90% seen once, with approximately 2.3% in the top ten. Concerning this clone itself: Distinct nucleotide sequences in the sample also encode this CDR3.

The chain combines TRBV5-1 with TRBJ1-6, with D possibly TRBD1 on 6 matching bases. The receptor was isolated from a woman aged 60-70 years with COVID-19, enrolled during active disease. The sample comprised peripheral blood. CDR3 amino acids: CASSLGGQGRSPLHF. The CDR3 bases are TGCGCCAGCAGCTTGGGGGGGCAGGGTCGATCACCCCTCCACTTT. Combining the CDR3 with reference TRBV5-1 and TRBJ1-6 gives the whole variable domain KAGVTQTPRYLIKTRGQQVTLSCSPISGHRSVSWYQQTPGQGLQFLFEYFSETQRNKGNFPGRFSGRQFSNSRSEMNVSTLELGDSALYLCASSLGGQGRSPLHFGNGTRLTVT.